This is a list of T cell receptor beta chains from one sample in a study of T cell repertoires in cytomegalovirus infection. TCRdb reprocessed the reads with MiXCR, giving one entry per CDR3 protein. Of about 360,000 distinct CDR3 sequences in the sample, approximately 18% were seen once. Sequencing was carried out using PBMCs. The receptors stem from a human donor in good health (CMV status not recorded). Some clones in this sample may be carry-over from other donors' samples. The CDR3 runs from the conserved cysteine through the conserved F or W. The order of the fields is J gene, clone size, V gene, D gene, CDR3 protein, CDR3 DNA. The D gene is left open where the match is weak. Clone size appears in some rows only: once, few, many, or a class for an expanded clone.

j_call: TRBJ1-2; clone_size: NA; v_call: TRBV2; d_call: TRBD1; cdr3_aa: CASRPPGGFGYTF; cdr3_nt: TGTGCCAGCAGGCCCCCAGGGGGCTTTGGCTACACCTTC
j_call: TRBJ2-3; clone_size: many; v_call: TRBV12-3/TRBV12-4; d_call: NA; cdr3_aa: CASSVLLSRSTDTQYF; cdr3_nt: TGTGCCAGCAGTGTTCTCCTTAGCCGTTCCACAGATACGCAGTATTTT
j_call: TRBJ1-5; clone_size: NA; v_call: TRBV2; d_call: NA; cdr3_aa: CASSEQHINQPQHF; cdr3_nt: TGTGCCAGCAGTGAACAGCACATCAATCAGCCCCAGCATTTT
j_call: TRBJ2-3; clone_size: few; v_call: TRBV20-1; d_call: NA; cdr3_aa: CSARARERGTDTQYF; cdr3_nt: TGCAGTGCCCGGGCACGGGAGCGAGGCACAGATACGCAGTATTTT
j_call: TRBJ1-5; clone_size: NA; v_call: TRBV6-2/TRBV6-3; d_call: NA; cdr3_aa: CASQSGGQPQHF; cdr3_nt: TGTGCCAGCCAATCGGGCGGCCAGCCCCAGCATTTT
j_call: TRBJ2-1; clone_size: NA; v_call: TRBV2; d_call: NA; cdr3_aa: CASSESSLGSTRQFF; cdr3_nt: TGTGCCAGCAGTGAATCCAGCCTGGGGAGCACAAGGCAGTTCTTC
j_call: TRBJ2-1; clone_size: few; v_call: TRBV18; d_call: TRBD2; cdr3_aa: CASSPLVLTSGSHNEQFF; cdr3_nt: TGTGCCAGCTCACCACTCGTCCTTACTAGCGGGAGTCACAATGAGCAGTTCTTC
j_call: TRBJ2-7; clone_size: NA; v_call: TRBV20-1; d_call: NA; cdr3_aa: CSASGSEQYF; cdr3_nt: TGCAGTGCTTCAGGGTCCGAGCAGTACTTC
j_call: TRBJ2-1; clone_size: many; v_call: TRBV7-2; d_call: TRBD2; cdr3_aa: CASSTSGTRDNEQFF; cdr3_nt: TGTGCCAGCAGCACGTCCGGGACTAGGGACAATGAGCAGTTCTTC
j_call: TRBJ2-5; clone_size: many; v_call: TRBV7-8; d_call: NA; cdr3_aa: CASSALGAQYF; cdr3_nt: TGTGCCAGCAGCGCGCTTGGGGCCCAGTACTTC
j_call: TRBJ2-7; clone_size: NA; v_call: TRBV11-2; d_call: NA; cdr3_aa: CASSPWNTRLPLYEQYF; cdr3_nt: TGTGCCAGCAGCCCCTGGAATACTAGGCTCCCCCTCTACGAGCAGTACTTC
j_call: TRBJ1-6; clone_size: NA; v_call: TRBV12-3/TRBV12-4; d_call: TRBD1; cdr3_aa: CASRPPRDRERSNSPLHF; cdr3_nt: TGTGCCAGCAGACCCCCCCGGGACAGGGAACGATCTAATTCACCCCTCCACTTT
j_call: TRBJ1-2; clone_size: few; v_call: TRBV9; d_call: NA; cdr3_aa: CASSVVGGANYGYTF; cdr3_nt: TGTGCCAGCAGCGTAGTAGGGGGGGCTAACTATGGCTACACCTTC
j_call: TRBJ1-5; clone_size: many; v_call: TRBV12-3/TRBV12-4; d_call: TRBD1; cdr3_aa: CASRPGTGSSQPQHF; cdr3_nt: TGTGCCAGCAGGCCCGGGACAGGGTCGAGTCAGCCCCAGCATTTT
j_call: TRBJ2-7; clone_size: NA; v_call: TRBV19; d_call: NA; cdr3_aa: CASSTKQGISYEQYF; cdr3_nt: TGTGCCAGTAGTACAAAACAGGGAATTTCCTACGAGCAGTACTTC
j_call: TRBJ1-1; clone_size: NA; v_call: TRBV6-6; d_call: TRBD1; cdr3_aa: CASSQLTGGGTEAFF; cdr3_nt: TGTGCCAGCAGCCAACTGACAGGGGGGGGGACTGAAGCTTTCTTT
j_call: TRBJ1-2; clone_size: NA; v_call: TRBV4-1; d_call: NA; cdr3_aa: CASSQPHTLRVNYGYTF; cdr3_nt: TGCGCCAGCAGCCAACCCCACACCCTAAGAGTAAACTATGGCTACACCTTC
j_call: TRBJ2-1; clone_size: many; v_call: TRBV7-8; d_call: NA; cdr3_aa: CASSLGSPHEQFF; cdr3_nt: TGTGCCAGCAGCTTAGGCTCCCCACATGAGCAGTTCTTC
j_call: TRBJ1-2; clone_size: NA; v_call: TRBV11-2; d_call: NA; cdr3_aa: CASSLGVFPYTF; cdr3_nt: TGTGCCAGCAGCTTAGGGGTCTTCCCGTACACCTTC
j_call: TRBJ1-1; clone_size: NA; v_call: TRBV2; d_call: NA; cdr3_aa: CASSEEFGGTKAFF; cdr3_nt: TGTGCCAGCAGTGAAGAATTTGGTGGGACTAAAGCTTTCTTT
j_call: TRBJ2-7; clone_size: few; v_call: TRBV19; d_call: NA; cdr3_aa: CASSSSTGFHEQYF; cdr3_nt: TGTGCCAGTAGTTCCTCTACAGGGTTCCACGAGCAGTACTTC
j_call: TRBJ1-1; clone_size: NA; v_call: TRBV6-2/TRBV6-3; d_call: NA; cdr3_aa: CASSYSRAVRPEAFF; cdr3_nt: TGTGCCAGCAGTTACTCTCGGGCAGTCCGTCCTGAAGCTTTCTTT